What follows is one TCR beta chain and its context. Its recognized antigen is unknown. At one of its ends the junction is not consistent with the germline gene, which may arise from a read error. These data come from a study. These reads were obtained on an Illumina MiSeq. TCRdb trimmed public reads at Q25 via fastp, called clones via MiXCR and kept in-frame beta chains. Rows are unified per CDR3 protein, each entry keeping the most common DNA and genes. The sample table records just over 4,000 distinct CDR3 sequences; 10% of these occur just once. The ten largest make up about 13% of the sample. The CDR3, cysteine through phenylalanine, is 15 amino acids long. CDR3 DNA only is kept here, 45 bases in frame from base 1. As encoded in the germline V gene, CDR1 is ENHRY while CDR2 is SYGVKD.

Sequences were obtained from CD4+ T cells from synovial fluid. The TCR originated in a human donor with rheumatoid arthritis. The sequence links TRBV10-3 to TRBJ2-4; the D call is possibly TRBD1 or TRBD2, each sharing 5 bases. The bases read TGTGCCATCAGTGAGCCGACCGGGACCCAAAACATTCAGTGTTTC. This sequence encodes CAISEPTGTQNIQCF.